What follows describes a single T cell receptor beta chain. Its antigen is not known. This entry comes from a study of PD-1 blockade in mismatch repair-deficient tumors. Study information: Enrolled about 2012-2016, patients had progressing, pretreated mismatch repair-deficient cancers of about a dozen types. Overall study results and limits: After pembrolizumab, tumor-resident clones rose rapidly, then generally contracted before radiologic responses.

Here immunoSEQ multiplex PCR was the method, and the copy in TCRdb shows in-frame clones only, minus some. There are over 100,000 clones in the sample; approximately 80% occur only once, and roughly 4.8% lies in the top ten. Germline lookup yields CDR1 LNHDA and CDR2 SQIVND (reference sequence). Between the trimmed V and J ends, which lost 5 bases and 4 bases, there was a span of 14 bases. The CDR3 runs to 15 residues. All patients were mismatch repair deficient, assessed by either PCR or immunohistochemistry. TCRs were sequenced from a few patients responding to pembrolizumab. This clonotype was obtained from an adult with mismatch repair-deficient cancer. Sequencing used peripheral blood, obtained approximately 64 weeks after starting pembrolizumab. The chain recombines TRBV19 with TRBJ2-2; unclear D gene. In DNA form, the CDR3 reads TGTGCCAGTAGTGGGCCGTCAACCGGCACCGGGGAGCTGTTTTTT. It codes for CASSGPSTGTGELFF. Supplemented by reference TRBV19 and TRBJ2-2, the full variable domain reads DGGITQSPKYLFRKEGQNVTLSCEQNLNHDAMYWYRQDPGQGLRLIYYSQIVNDFQKGDIAEGYSVSREKKESFPLTVTSAQKNPTAFYLCASSGPSTGTGELFFGEGSRLTVL.